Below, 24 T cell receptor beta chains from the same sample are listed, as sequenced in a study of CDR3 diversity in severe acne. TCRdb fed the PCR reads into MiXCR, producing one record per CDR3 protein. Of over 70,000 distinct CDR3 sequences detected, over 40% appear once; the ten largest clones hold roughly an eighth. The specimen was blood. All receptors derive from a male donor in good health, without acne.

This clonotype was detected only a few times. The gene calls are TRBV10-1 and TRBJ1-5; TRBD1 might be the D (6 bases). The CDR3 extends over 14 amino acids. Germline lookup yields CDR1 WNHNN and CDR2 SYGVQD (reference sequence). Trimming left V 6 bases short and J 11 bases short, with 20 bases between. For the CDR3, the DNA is TGCGCCAGCAGCCCACAGGGAAAGGAAGAGACCCAGCATTTT. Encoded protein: CASSPQGKEETQHF.

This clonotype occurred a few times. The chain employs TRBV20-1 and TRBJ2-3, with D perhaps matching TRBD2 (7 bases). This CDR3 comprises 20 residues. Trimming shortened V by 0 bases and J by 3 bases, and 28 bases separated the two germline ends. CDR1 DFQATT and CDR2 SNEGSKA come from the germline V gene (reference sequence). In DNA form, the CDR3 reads TGCAGTGCTAGAGAGCGATCCGGGATTCTGGCGGGGGCGACGACAGATACGCAGTATTTT. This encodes CSARERSGILAGATTDTQYF.

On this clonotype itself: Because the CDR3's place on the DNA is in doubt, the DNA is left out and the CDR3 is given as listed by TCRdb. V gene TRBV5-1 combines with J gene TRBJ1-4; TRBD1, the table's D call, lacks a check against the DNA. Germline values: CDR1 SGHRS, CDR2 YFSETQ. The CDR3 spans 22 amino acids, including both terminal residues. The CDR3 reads CASSSQETQYFGPGTRSEKLFF.

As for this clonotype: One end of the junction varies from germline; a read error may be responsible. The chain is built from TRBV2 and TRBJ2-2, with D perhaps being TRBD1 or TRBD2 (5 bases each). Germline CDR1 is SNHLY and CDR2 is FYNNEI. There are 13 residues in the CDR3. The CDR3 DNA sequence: TGTGCCAGCAAAAAATCCGGGGCCGGGGAGCCGTTTTTT. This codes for CASKKSGAGEPFF.

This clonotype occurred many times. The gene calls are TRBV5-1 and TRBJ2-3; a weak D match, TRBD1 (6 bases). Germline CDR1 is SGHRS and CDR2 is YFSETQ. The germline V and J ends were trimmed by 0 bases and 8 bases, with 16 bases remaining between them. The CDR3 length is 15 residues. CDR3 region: CASSLGQEAAGTQYF. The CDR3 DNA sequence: TGCGCCAGCAGCTTGGGACAGGAGGCGGCGGGTACGCAGTATTTT. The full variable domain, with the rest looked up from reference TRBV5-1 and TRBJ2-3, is KAGVTQTPRYLIKTRGQQVTLSCSPISGHRSVSWYQQTPGQGLQFLFEYFSETQRNKGNFPGRFSGRQFSNSRSEMNVSTLELGDSALYLCASSLGQEAAGTQYFGPGTRLTVL.

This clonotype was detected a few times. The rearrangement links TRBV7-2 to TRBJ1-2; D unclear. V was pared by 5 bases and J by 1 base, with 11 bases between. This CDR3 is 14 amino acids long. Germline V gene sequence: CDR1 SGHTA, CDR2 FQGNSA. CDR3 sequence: CASSQGQDNYGYTF. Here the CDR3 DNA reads TGTGCCAGCAGCCAAGGGCAGGATAACTATGGCTACACCTTC. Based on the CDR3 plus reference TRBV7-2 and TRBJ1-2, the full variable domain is GAGVSQSPSNKVTEKGKDVELRCDPISGHTALYWYRQSLGQGLEFLIYFQGNSAPDKSGLPSDRFSAERTGGSVSTLTIQRTQQEDSAVYLCASSQGQDNYGYTFGSGTRLTVV.

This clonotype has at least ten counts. CDR3 amino acids: CASSQQGNQPQHF. The CDR3 bases are TGTGCCAGCAGTCAACAGGGTAATCAGCCCCAGCATTTT. This sequence joins TRBV6-5 and TRBJ1-5; tentatively, D is TRBD1 (6 bases). Looked up from germline, CDR1 is MNHEY and CDR2 is SVGAGI. The CDR3 has 13 residues. Trimming pared 5 bases from V and 4 bases from J, leaving 9 bases between.

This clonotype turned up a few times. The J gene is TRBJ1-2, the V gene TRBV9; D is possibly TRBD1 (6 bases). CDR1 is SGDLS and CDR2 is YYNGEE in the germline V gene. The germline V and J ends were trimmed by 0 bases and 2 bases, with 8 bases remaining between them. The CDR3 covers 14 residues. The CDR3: CASSVGTANYGYTF. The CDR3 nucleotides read TGTGCCAGCAGCGTAGGGACAGCCAACTATGGCTACACCTTC.

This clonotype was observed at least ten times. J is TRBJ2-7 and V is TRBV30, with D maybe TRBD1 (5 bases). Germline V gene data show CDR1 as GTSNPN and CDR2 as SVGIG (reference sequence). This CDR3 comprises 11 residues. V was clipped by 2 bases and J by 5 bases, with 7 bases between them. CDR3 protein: CAWSWGHEQYF. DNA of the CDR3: TGTGCCTGGAGTTGGGGCCACGAGCAGTACTTC.

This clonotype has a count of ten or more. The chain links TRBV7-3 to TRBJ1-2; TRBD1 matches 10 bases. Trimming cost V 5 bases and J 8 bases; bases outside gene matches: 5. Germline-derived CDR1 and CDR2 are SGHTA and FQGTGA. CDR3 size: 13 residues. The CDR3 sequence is CASSLGQGGGYTF. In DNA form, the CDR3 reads TGTGCCAGCAGCCTCGGACAGGGGGGGGGCTACACCTTC.

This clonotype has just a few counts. The CDR3: CATSRGAGGSETQYF. The CDR3, as DNA: TGTGCCACCAGCAGAGGGGCGGGAGGGTCAGAGACCCAGTACTTC. J is TRBJ2-5 and V is TRBV15; TRBD2 matches at 9 bases. The V segment lost 1 base and the J segment 4 bases; nucleotides outside the gene matches: 4. CDR3 length: 15 residues. CDR1 LNHNV and CDR2 YYDKDF come from the germline V gene (reference sequence).

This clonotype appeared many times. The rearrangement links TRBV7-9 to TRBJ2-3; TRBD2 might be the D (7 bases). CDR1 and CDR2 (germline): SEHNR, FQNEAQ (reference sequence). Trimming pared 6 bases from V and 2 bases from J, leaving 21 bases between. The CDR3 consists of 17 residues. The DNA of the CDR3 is TGTGCCAGCAGACTAAACAGGGTCGGGGGGATCACAGATACGCAGTATTTT. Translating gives CASRLNRVGGITDTQYF.

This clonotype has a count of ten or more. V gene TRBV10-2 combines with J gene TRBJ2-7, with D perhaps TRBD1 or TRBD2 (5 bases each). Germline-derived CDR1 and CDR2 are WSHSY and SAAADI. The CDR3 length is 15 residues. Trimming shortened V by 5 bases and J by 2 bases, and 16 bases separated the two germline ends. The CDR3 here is CASSQSRDGTYEQYF. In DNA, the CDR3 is TGCGCCAGCAGTCAAAGCCGGGACGGAACCTACGAGCAGTACTTC.

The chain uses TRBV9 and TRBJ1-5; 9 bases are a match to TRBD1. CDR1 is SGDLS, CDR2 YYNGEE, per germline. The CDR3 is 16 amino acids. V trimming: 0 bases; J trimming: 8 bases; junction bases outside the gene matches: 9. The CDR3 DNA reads TGTGCCAGCAGCGTAGCCCTTGGGACAGGGAGCGAGCCCCAGCATTTT. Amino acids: CASSVALGTGSEPQHF.

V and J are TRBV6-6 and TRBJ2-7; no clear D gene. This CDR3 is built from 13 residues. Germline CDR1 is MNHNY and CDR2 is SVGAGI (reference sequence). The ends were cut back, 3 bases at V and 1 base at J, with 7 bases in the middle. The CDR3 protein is CASSYPASYEQYF. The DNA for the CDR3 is TGTGCCAGCAGTTATCCAGCATCCTACGAGCAGTACTTC.

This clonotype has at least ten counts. The CDR3 region has the DNA TGCGCCAGCAGCCAAGATAGGGGCTCCTACAATGAGCAGTTCTTC. This translates into CASSQDRGSYNEQFF. The V gene is TRBV4-1, the J gene TRBJ2-1, with D possibly being TRBD1 (5 bases). The CDR3 runs to 15 residues. V was cut by 0 bases and J by 0 bases, with 6 bases left in between. Germline loops: CDR1 MGHRA, CDR2 YSYEKL.

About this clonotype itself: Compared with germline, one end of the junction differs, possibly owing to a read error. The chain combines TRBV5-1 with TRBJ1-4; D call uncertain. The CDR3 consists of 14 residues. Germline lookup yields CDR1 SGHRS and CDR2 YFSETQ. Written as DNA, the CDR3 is TGCGCCAGCGCACCGACGGCGACTAATGAAAGACTGCTTTTT. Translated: CASAPTATNERLLF.

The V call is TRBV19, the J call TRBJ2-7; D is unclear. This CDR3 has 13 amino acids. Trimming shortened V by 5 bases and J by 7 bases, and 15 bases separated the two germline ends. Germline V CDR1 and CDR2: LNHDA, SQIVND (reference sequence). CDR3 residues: CASSPRQPFEQYF. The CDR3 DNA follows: TGTGCCAGTAGTCCAAGACAACCTTTTGAGCAGTACTTC.

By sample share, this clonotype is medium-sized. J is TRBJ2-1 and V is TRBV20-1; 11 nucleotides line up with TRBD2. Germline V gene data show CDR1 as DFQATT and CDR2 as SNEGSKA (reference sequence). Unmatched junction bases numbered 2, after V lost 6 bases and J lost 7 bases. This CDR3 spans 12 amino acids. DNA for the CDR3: TGCAGTGCCGGGACTAGCGGAAATGAGCAGTTCTTC. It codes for CSAGTSGNEQFF.

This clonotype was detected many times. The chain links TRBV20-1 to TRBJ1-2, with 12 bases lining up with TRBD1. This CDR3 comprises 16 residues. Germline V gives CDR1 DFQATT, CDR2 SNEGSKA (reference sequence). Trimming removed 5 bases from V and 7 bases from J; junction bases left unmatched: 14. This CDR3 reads CSAPIEGTGGVGGYTF. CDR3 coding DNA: TGCAGTGCTCCGATAGAGGGGACAGGGGGCGTCGGTGGCTACACCTTC.

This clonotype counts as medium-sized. The CDR3 DNA reads as TGTGCCAGCAGCGATCAGCAGGGAGAGAATCAGCCCCAGCATTTT. Translated, it gives CASSDQQGENQPQHF. The chain links TRBV7-6 to TRBJ1-5; D may be TRBD1 (5 bases). Germline V CDR1 and CDR2: SGHVS, FNYEAQ. There are 15 residues in the CDR3. The V gene lost 5 bases and the J gene lost 4 bases, with 15 bases spanning the gap. The full variable domain, with the rest looked up from reference TRBV7-6 and TRBJ1-5, is GAGVSQSPRYKVTKRGQDVALRCDPISGHVSLYWYRQALGQGPEFLTYFNYEAQQDKSGLPNDRFSAERPEGSISTLTIQRTEQRDSAMYRCASSDQQGENQPQHFGDGTRLSIL.

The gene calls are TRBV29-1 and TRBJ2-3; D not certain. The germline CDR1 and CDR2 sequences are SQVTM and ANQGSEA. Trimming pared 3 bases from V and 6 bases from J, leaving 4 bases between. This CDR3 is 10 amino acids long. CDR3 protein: CSVEYDTQYF. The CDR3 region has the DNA TGCAGCGTTGAGTATGATACGCAGTATTTT.

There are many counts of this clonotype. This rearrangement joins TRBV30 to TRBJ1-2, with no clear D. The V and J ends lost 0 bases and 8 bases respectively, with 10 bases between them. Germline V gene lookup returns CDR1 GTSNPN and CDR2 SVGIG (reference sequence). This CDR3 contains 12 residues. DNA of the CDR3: TGTGCCTGGAGTGTACGGGGTCAAGGCTACACCTTC. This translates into CAWSVRGQGYTF.

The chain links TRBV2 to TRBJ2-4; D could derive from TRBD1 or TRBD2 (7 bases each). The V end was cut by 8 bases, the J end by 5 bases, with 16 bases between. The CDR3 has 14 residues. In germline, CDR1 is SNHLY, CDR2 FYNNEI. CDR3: CASQLAQGENIQYF. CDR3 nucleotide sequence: TGTGCCAGCCAACTAGCGCAGGGGGAAAACATTCAGTACTTC. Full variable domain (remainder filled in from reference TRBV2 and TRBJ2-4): EPEVTQTPSHQVTQMGQEVILRCVPISNHLYFYWYRQILGQKVEFLVSFYNNEISEKSEIFDDQFSVERPDGSNFTLKIRSTKLEDSAMYFCASQLAQGENIQYFGAGTRLSVL.